This TCR beta chain was identified in a study of PD-1 blockade in mismatch repair-deficient tumors. Study conclusions and caveats: Rapid post-treatment expansion, then contraction, generally preceding radiologic response, marked tumor-resident clones.

The repertoire was sequenced with immunoSEQ multiplex PCR; TCRdb's copy has only in-frame clones and lacks some. This table has some 48,000 clones, around 77% appearing once. Details on this clone: Its antigen is not identified.

The sequence came from an adult with mismatch repair-deficient cancer. The specimen comprised PBMCs, sampled before pembrolizumab treatment.

CDR3 loop: CASSPPILAGGRETQYF. The DNA for the CDR3 is TGTGCCAGCTCACCACCGATACTAGCGGGAGGGCGTGAGACCCAGTACTTC. J is TRBJ2-5 and V is TRBV18, with TRBD2 matching over 13 bases. There are 17 residues in the CDR3. Germline V gene lookup returns CDR1 KGHSH and CDR2 LQKENI. The trim removed 0 bases at V and 5 bases at J, leaving 6 bases unmatched.